This passage covers 11 T cell receptor beta chains from one sample sequenced in a study of T cell repertoires in cytomegalovirus infection. TCRdb ran MiXCR on the reads and lists one entry per CDR3 protein. This sample has hundreds of thousands of distinct CDR3 sequences, with around 10% found just once. The sample was PBMCs. These receptors all stem from a human donor in good health (CMV status not recorded). Some clones in this sample may be carry-over from other donors' samples.

This clonotype was counted ten times or more. The chain employs TRBV4-3 and TRBJ2-1; D call uncertain. The CDR3 consists of 12 residues. Trimming shortened V by 0 bases and J by 8 bases, and 5 bases separated the two germline ends. Germline V gene lookup returns CDR1 LGHNA and CDR2 YSLEER. This CDR3 is CASSQDRDEQFF. The CDR3 bases are TGCGCCAGCAGCCAAGATAGGGATGAGCAGTTCTTC.

This clonotype was counted between two and nine times. This chain uses TRBV19 with TRBJ1-1; D is possibly TRBD1 (5 bases). The CDR3 is 16 amino acids. V was trimmed by 4 bases and J by 2 bases, leaving 17 bases between them. Germline assignment: CDR1 LNHDA and CDR2 SQIVND (reference sequence). This chain's CDR3 is CASSTTLRGGNTEAFF. CDR3 nucleotides: TGTGCCAGTAGTACCACCCTTAGGGGAGGTAACACTGAAGCTTTCTTT.

This clonotype was seen many times. The genes are TRBV20-1 and TRBJ1-1; maybe TRBD1 (6 bases). CDR1 is DFQATT, CDR2 SNEGSKA, per germline (reference sequence). The length of the CDR3 is 12 residues. V lost 5 bases and J 6 bases, leaving 13 bases between the germline ends. The CDR3 here is CSAGNRAPEAFF. CDR3 DNA sequence: TGCAGTGCTGGAAACAGGGCGCCTGAAGCTTTCTTT.

This clonotype was counted many times. CDR3 amino acids: CSARLGNTGELFF. The DNA for the CDR3 is TGCAGTGCTAGACTGGGGAACACCGGGGAGCTGTTTTTT. The chain joins TRBV20-1 to TRBJ2-2; D call uncertain. The V gene lost 2 bases and the J gene lost 1 base, with 5 bases spanning the gap. This CDR3 region has 13 residues. CDR1 and CDR2 from the germline V gene are DFQATT and SNEGSKA (reference sequence).

The genes are TRBV18 and TRBJ2-5; the match to TRBD2 covers 10 bases. Germline V gene data show CDR1 as KGHSH and CDR2 as LQKENI. Trimming took 0 bases from V and 0 from J; bases not matched to a gene: 1. The CDR3 extends over 16 amino acids. The CDR3 spells CASSPPSGGYQETQYF. In nucleotides, the CDR3 is TGTGCCAGCTCACCACCTAGCGGGGGGTACCAAGAGACCCAGTACTTC. The full variable domain, in which reference TRBV18 and TRBJ2-5 provide the parts outside the CDR3, is NAGVMQNPRHLVRRRGQEARLRCSPMKGHSHVYWYRQLPEEGLKFMVYLQKENIIDESGMPKERFSAEFPKEGPSILRIQQVVRGDSAAYFCASSPPSGGYQETQYFGPGTRLLVL.

A few counts support this clonotype. This sequence joins TRBV12-3 or TRBV12-4 and TRBJ2-1; D is possibly TRBD2 (6 bases). The CDR3 runs to 15 residues. V lost 2 bases, J lost 6 bases, and 14 bases lay in between. The CDR3 nucleotides are TGTGCCAGCAGTTTACGGGGATTCGGGGGCAATGAGCAGTTCTTC. Translation gives CASSLRGFGGNEQFF.

This clonotype was observed many times. The chain couples TRBV20-1 to TRBJ2-5, with a possible D match to TRBD2 (7 bases). V lost 5 bases, J lost 5 bases, and 12 bases lay in between. The CDR3 spans 12 residues. Germline CDR1 and CDR2: DFQATT and SNEGSKA (reference sequence). CDR3 sequence (DNA): TGCAGTGCTGAGGGGGGGGCGGAGACCCAGTACTTC. Translation gives CSAEGGAETQYF.

As to this clonotype: A much more abundant neighbour one base away suggests this may be a read error. This chain uses TRBV28 with TRBJ1-3; 7 nucleotides agree with TRBD1. The CDR3 runs 14 residues. Germline V CDR1 and CDR2: MDHEN, SYDVKM. CDR3 bases: TGTGCCAACAGTTCCCACAGGGGACTAAACACCATATATTTT. Protein sequence: CANSSHRGLNTIYF. Using reference TRBV28 and TRBJ1-3 for the parts outside the CDR3, the full variable domain is DVKVTQSSRYLVKRTGEKVFLECVQDMDHENMFWYRQDPGLGLRLIYFSYDVKMKEKGDIPEGYSVSREKKERFSLILESASTNQTSMYLCANSSHRGLNTIYFGEGSWLTVV.

V and J are TRBV14 and TRBJ1-1; 7 bases line up with TRBD1. Unmatched junction bases numbered 2, after V lost 1 base and J lost 0 bases. The length of the CDR3 is 15 residues. Germline CDR1 and CDR2: SGHDN and FVKESK. The CDR3 nucleotides are TGTGCCAGCAGCCAAGCCGGGACAGTGAACACTGAAGCTTTCTTT. This translates into CASSQAGTVNTEAFF.

This clonotype was detected a few times. The DNA for the CDR3 is TGTGCCAGCAGTGAAGTCGGGGGGGGCGAGCAGTACGTC. Residues: CASSEVGGGEQYV. The J gene is TRBJ2-7, the V gene TRBV6-1; TRBD2 matches at 8 bases. Germline V lookup: CDR1 MNHNS, CDR2 SASEGT. CDR3 length: 13 amino acids. J was trimmed by 6 bases and V by 1 base; bases with no gene match: 2.

This clonotype came up many times. The rearrangement links TRBV7-2 to TRBJ2-3; D possibly corresponds to TRBD2 (7 bases). The CDR3 totals 14 residues. CDR1 SGHTA and CDR2 FQGNSA come from the germline V gene. V gave up 11 bases and J gave up 5 bases, with 20 bases separating them. CDR3 region: CAGRRGGQGDTQYF. Here the CDR3 DNA reads TGTGCCGGACGGAGGGGGGGCCAGGGAGATACGCAGTATTTT.